A single TCR beta chain is shown here with its context. Per germline, CDR1 SGHDT and CDR2 YYEEEE. V gave up 3 bases and J gave up 7 bases; unmatched junction bases: 9. CDR3 length: 14 amino acids. The data were obtained in a study of blood T cell repertoires in COVID-19. Study-wide context: Both acute and convalescent COVID-19 samples were obtained from the United States, Italy and Spain. Sources were T cells, B-cell-depleted T cells, or PBMCs; the material itself was cDNA or gDNA.

Original data processing: Quantification of nucleated cells was approximated via reference gene primer amplification. The repertoire was sequenced with immunoSEQ multiplex PCR; TCRdb's copy has only in-frame clones and lacks some. That table is the source of V, J and clone size, and D and trimming were worked out from the DNA. Of fewer than 350,000 clones listed, 81% are singletons. V is TRBV5-6 and J is TRBJ1-2; 7 bases agree with TRBD1. The TCR sequence derives from a woman in her sixties or seventies with active or convalescent COVID-19. Source material: peripheral blood. Here the CDR3 DNA reads TGTGCCAGCAGCTACACAGGGGAGGTTTGTGGCTACACCTTC. Translating gives CASSYTGEVCGYTF.